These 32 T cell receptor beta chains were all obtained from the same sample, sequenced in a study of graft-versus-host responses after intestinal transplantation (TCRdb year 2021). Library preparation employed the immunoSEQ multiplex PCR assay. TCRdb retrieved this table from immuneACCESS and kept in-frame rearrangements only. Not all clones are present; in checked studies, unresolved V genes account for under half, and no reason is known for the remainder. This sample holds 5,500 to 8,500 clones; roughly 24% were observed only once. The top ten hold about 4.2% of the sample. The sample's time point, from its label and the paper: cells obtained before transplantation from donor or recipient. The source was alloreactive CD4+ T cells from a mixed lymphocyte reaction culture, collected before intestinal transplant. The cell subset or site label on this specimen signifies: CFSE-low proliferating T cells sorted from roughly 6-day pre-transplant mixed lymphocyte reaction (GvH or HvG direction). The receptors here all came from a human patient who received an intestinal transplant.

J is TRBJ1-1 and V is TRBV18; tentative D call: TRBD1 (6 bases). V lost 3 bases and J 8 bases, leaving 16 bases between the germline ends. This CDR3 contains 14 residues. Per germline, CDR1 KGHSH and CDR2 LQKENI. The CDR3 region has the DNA TGTGCCAGCTCACCCCTCCTACAGGGTTCCGAAGCTTTCTTT. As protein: CASSPLLQGSEAFF. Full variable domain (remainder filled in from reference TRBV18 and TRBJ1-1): NAGVMQNPRHLVRRRGQEARLRCSPMKGHSHVYWYRQLPEEGLKFMVYLQKENIIDESGMPKERFSAEFPKEGPSILRIQQVVRGDSAAYFCASSPLLQGSEAFFGQGTRLTVV.

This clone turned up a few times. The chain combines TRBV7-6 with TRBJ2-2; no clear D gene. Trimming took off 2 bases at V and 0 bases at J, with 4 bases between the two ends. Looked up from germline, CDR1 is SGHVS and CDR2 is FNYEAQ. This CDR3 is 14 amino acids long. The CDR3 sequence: CASSLFSNTGELFF. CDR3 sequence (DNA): TGTGCCAGCAGCTTATTTTCGAACACCGGGGAGCTGTTTTTT.

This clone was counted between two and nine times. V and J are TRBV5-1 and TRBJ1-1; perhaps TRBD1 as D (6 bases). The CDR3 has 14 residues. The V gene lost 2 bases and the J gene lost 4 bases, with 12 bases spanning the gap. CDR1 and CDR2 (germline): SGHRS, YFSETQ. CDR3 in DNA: TGCGCCAGCAGCTTTCAGGGGTCTGGCACTGAAGCTTTCTTT. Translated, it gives CASSFQGSGTEAFF.

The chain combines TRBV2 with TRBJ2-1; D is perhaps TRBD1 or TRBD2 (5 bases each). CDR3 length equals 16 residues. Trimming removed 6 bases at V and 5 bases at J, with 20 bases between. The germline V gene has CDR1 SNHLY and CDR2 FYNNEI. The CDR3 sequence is CASRNTGAGPHNEQFF. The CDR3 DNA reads TGTGCCAGCAGGAATACTGGGGCGGGCCCGCACAATGAGCAGTTCTTC.

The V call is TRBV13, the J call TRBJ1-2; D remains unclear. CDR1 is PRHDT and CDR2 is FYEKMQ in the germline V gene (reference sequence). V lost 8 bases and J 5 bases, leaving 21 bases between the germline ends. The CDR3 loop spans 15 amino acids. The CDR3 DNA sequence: TGTGCCAGCCCCCTGAAGCCGGACCGAAGGTATGGCTACACCTTC. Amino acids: CASPLKPDRRYGYTF.

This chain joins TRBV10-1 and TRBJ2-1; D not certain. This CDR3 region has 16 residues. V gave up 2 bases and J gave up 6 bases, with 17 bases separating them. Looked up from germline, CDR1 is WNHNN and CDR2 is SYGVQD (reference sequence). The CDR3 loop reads CASSENSIPGVNEQFF. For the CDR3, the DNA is TGCGCCAGCAGTGAGAACAGTATTCCTGGGGTCAATGAGCAGTTCTTC.

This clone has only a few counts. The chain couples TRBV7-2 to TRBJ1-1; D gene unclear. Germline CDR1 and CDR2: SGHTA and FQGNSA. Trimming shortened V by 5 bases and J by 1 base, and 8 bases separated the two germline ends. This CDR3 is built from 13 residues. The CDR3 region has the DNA TGTGCCAGCAGCCCGCATTCGAACACTGAAGCTTTCTTT. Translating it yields CASSPHSNTEAFF. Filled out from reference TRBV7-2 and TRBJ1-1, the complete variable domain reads GAGVSQSPSNKVTEKGKDVELRCDPISGHTALYWYRQSLGQGLEFLIYFQGNSAPDKSGLPSDRFSAERTGGSVSTLTIQRTQQEDSAVYLCASSPHSNTEAFFGQGTRLTVV.

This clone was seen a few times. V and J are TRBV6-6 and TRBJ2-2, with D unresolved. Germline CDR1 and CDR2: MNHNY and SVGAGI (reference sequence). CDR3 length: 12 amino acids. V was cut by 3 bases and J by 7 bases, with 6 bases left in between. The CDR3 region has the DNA TGTGCCAGCAGTTATTCGGTCGGGGAGCTGTTTTTT. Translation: CASSYSVGELFF.

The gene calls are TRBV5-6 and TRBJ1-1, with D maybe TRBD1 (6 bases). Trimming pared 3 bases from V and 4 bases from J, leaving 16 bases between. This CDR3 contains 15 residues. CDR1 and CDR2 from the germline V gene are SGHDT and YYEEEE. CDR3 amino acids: CASSYQPGVSTEAFF. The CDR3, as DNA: TGTGCCAGCAGCTACCAACCAGGGGTAAGCACTGAAGCTTTCTTT. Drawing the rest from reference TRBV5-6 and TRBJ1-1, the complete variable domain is DAGVTQSPTHLIKTRGQQVTLRCSPKSGHDTVSWYQQALGQGPQFIFQYYEEEERQRGNFPDRFSGHQFPNYSSELNVNALLLGDSALYLCASSYQPGVSTEAFFGQGTRLTVV.

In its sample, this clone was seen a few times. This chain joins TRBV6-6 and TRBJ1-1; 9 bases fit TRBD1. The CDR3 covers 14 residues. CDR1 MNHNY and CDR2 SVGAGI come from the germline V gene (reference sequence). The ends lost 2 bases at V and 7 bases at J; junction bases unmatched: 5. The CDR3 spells CASSYPGQGFEAFF. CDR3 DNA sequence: TGTGCCAGCAGTTACCCCGGACAGGGGTTTGAAGCTTTCTTT.

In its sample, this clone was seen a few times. CDR3: CAWNPPGHPGYTF. The CDR3 DNA reads as TGTGCCTGGAACCCCCCGGGACACCCTGGCTACACCTTC. This chain uses TRBV30 with TRBJ1-2; D is possibly TRBD1 (6 bases). V lost 4 bases and J lost 7, with 16 bases in between. This CDR3 is 13 amino acids long. Germline CDR1 reads GTSNPN; CDR2 reads SVGIG (reference sequence).

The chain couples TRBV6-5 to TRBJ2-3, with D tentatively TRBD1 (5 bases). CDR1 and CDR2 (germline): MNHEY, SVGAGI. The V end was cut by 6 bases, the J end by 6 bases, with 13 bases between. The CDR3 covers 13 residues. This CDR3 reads CASSLGARDTQYF. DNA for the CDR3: TGTGCCAGCAGCCTAGGGGCAAGGGATACGCAGTATTTT.

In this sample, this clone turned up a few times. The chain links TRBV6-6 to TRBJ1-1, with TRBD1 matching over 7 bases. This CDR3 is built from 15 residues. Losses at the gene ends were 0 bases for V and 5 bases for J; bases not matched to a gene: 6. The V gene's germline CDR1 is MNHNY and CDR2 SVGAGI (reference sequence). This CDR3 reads CASSYSRQGWTEAFF. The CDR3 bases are TGTGCCAGCAGTTACTCCAGACAGGGTTGGACTGAAGCTTTCTTT.

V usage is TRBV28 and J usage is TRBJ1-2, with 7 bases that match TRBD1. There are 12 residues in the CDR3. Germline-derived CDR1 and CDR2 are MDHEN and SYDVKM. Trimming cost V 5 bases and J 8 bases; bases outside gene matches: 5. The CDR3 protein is CASSETGPGYTF. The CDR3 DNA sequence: TGTGCCAGCAGTGAGACAGGGCCCGGCTACACCTTC.

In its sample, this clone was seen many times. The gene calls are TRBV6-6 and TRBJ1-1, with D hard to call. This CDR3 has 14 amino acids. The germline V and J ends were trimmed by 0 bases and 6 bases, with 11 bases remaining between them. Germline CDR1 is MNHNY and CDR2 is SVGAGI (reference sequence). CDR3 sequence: CASSYSYRQSEAFF. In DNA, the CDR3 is TGTGCCAGCAGTTACTCGTATCGTCAGTCTGAAGCTTTCTTT.

CDR3 residues: CASLWQGGVSGELFF. The CDR3 DNA is TGTGCCAGTTTGTGGCAGGGGGGGGTTAGCGGGGAGCTGTTTTTT. The rearrangement links TRBV19 to TRBJ2-2; D may match TRBD1 or TRBD2 (7 bases each). Per germline, CDR1 LNHDA and CDR2 SQIVND (reference sequence). V shed 8 bases and J shed 7 bases, with 20 bases lying between them. This CDR3 is 15 amino acids long.

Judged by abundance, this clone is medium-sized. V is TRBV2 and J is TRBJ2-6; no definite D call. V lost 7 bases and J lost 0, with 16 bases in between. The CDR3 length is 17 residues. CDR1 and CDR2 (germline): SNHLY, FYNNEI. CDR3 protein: CASNLMGSFSGANVLTF. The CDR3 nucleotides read TGTGCCAGCAATCTAATGGGCAGTTTCTCTGGGGCCAACGTCCTGACTTTC.

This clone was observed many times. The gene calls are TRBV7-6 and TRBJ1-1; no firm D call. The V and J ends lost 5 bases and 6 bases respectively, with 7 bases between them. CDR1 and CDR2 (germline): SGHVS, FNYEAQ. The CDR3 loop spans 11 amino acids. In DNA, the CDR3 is TGTGCCAGCAGCCGGCTGGCTGAAGCTTTCTTT. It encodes CASSRLAEAFF.

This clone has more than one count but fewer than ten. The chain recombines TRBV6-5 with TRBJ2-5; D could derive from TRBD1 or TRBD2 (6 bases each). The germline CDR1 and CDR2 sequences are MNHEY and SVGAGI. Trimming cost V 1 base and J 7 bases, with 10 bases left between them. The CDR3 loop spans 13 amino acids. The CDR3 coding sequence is TGTGCCAGCAGTTACTTACAGGGAGGGACCCAGTACTTC. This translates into CASSYLQGGTQYF.

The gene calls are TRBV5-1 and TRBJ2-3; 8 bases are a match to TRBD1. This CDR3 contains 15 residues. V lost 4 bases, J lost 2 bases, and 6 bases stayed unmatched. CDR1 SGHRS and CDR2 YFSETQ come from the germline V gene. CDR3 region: CASSRGQENTDTQYF. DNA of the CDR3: TGCGCCAGCAGCAGGGGACAGGAGAACACAGATACGCAGTATTTT.

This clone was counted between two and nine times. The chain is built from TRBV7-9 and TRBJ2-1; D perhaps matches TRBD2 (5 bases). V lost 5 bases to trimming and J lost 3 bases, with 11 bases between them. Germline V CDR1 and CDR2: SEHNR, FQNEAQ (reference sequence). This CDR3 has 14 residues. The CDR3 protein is CASSPKRDYNEQFF. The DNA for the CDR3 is TGTGCCAGCAGCCCGAAACGGGACTACAATGAGCAGTTCTTC.

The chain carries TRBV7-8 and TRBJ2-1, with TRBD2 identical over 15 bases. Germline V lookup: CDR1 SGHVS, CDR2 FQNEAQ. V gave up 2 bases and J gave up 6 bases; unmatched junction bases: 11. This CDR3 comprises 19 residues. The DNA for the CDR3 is TGTGCCAGCAGCTTACTCACCGGGACTAGCGGGAGGAGGGGCAATGAGCAGTTCTTC. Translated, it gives CASSLLTGTSGRRGNEQFF.

The CDR3 DNA sequence: TGCGCCAGCAGCGCCGGGACCTATGGCTACACCTTC. Translation: CASSAGTYGYTF. The rearrangement links TRBV5-1 to TRBJ1-2; D perhaps matches TRBD1 (5 bases). Germline V gene lookup returns CDR1 SGHRS and CDR2 YFSETQ. The CDR3 extends over 12 amino acids. V lost 4 bases and J lost 4, with 8 bases in between.

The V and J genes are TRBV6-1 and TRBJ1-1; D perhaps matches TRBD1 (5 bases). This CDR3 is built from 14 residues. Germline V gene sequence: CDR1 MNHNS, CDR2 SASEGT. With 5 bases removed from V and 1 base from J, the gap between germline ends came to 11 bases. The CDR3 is CASSLTEKNTEAFF. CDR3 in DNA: TGTGCCAGCAGTTTGACAGAGAAGAACACTGAAGCTTTCTTT.

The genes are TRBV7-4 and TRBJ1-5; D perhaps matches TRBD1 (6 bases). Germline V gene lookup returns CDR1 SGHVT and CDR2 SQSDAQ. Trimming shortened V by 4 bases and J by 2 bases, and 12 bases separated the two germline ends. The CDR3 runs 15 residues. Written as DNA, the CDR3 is TGTGCCAGCAGCTCTGGCAGGGGAGGCAATCAGCCCCAGCATTTT. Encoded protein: CASSSGRGGNQPQHF.

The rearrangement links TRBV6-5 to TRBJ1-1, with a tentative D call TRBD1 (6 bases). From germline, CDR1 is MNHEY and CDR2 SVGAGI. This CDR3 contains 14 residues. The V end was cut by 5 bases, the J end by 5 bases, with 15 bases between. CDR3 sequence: CASSIQGPPTEAFF. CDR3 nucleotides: TGTGCCAGCAGTATACAGGGCCCACCGACTGAAGCTTTCTTT.

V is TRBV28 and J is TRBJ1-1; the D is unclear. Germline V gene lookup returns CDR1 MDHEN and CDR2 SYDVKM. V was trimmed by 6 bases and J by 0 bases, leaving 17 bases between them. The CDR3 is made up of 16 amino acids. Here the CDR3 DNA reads TGTGCCAGCAGCCGAGGGTGGGCCCTTATGAACACTGAAGCTTTCTTT. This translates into CASSRGWALMNTEAFF.

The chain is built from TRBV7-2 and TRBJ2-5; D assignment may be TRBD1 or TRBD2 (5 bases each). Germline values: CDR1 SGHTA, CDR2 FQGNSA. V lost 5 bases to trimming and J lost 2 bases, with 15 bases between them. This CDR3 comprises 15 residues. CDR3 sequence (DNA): TGTGCCAGCAGCCCCACCCGGGGCAGACAAGAGACCCAGTACTTC. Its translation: CASSPTRGRQETQYF.

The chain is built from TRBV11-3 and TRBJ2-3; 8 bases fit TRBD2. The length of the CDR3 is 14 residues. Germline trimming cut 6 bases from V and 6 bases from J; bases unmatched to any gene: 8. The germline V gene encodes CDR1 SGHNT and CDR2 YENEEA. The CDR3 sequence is CASSFSGTPDTQYF. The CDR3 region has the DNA TGTGCCAGCAGTTTTAGCGGGACCCCGGATACGCAGTATTTT. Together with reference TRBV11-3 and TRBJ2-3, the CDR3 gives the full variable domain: EAGVVQSPRYKIIEKKQPVAFWCNPISGHNTLYWYLQNLGQGPELLIRYENEEAVDDSQLPKDRFSAERLKGVDSTLKIQPAELGDSAVYLCASSFSGTPDTQYFGPGTRLTVL.

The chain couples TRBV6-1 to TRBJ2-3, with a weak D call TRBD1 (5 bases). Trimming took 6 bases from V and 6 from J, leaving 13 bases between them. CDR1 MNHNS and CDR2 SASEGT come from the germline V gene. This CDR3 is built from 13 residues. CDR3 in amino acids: CASSLGARDTQYF. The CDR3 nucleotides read TGTGCCAGCAGCCTAGGGGCAAGGGATACGCAGTATTTT.

The DNA of the CDR3 is TGTGCCAGCACCAGAGGCGGGGGGCGATACTATGGCTACACCTTC. This gives the protein CASTRGGGRYYGYTF. The rearrangement joins TRBV7-9 to TRBJ1-2; maybe TRBD1 (6 bases). V shed 7 bases and J shed 3 bases, with 18 bases lying between them. Germline CDR1 SEHNR, CDR2 FQNEAQ (reference sequence). The CDR3 spans 15 residues.

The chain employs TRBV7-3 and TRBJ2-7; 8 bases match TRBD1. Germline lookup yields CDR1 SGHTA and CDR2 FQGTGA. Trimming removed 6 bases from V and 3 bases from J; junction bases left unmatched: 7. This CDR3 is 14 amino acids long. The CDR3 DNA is TGTGCCAGCAGTCCCGGACAGGGTCTCTACGAGCAGTACTTC. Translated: CASSPGQGLYEQYF.